Listed here are 5 T cell receptor beta chains from one sample, sequenced in a study of tumor-infiltrating lymphocytes in primary liver carcinoma. Researchers generated TCR beta cDNA from about 450 ng of total RNA, relying on a constant-region primer. A slightly modified ARM-PCR protocol with three nested multiplex PCR rounds produced these TCR beta libraries. Forward primers for TRBV1-TRBV30 and a C-beta reverse primer served the first two PCR rounds, at about 10 cycles each. Using its own MiXCR run on the multiplex PCR reads, TCRdb lists one record per CDR3 protein. Altogether about 60,000 distinct CDR3 sequences are present, about two thirds being singletons, with the ten largest covering around 38%. Joint extraction of RNA and DNA used roughly 18-34 mg of bulk tissue that was unsorted. Material for sequencing was liver tumor tissue from sampling region 4. Subset noted: tumor region T4, right-lateral pole. The receptor source for this set is a man aged 35-49 years with primary liver carcinoma and hepatitis B virus infection.

Comments on this clonotype: A much larger clone lies a single base off, so this may be a read error. The chain is built from TRBV11-2 and TRBJ2-1; 7 nucleotides align to TRBD2. The CDR3 consists of 16 residues. Germline CDR1 SGHAT, CDR2 FQNNGV. CDR3 sequence: CASSYSGTNGSNEQFF. The DNA of the CDR3 is TGTGCCAGCAGCTACTCCGGGACTAACGGTAGCAATGAACAGTTCTTC.

This clonotype has only one observation. The chain links TRBV5-5 to TRBJ2-3; D is uncertain. Germline V gives CDR1 SGHKS, CDR2 YYEKEE (reference sequence). The CDR3 has 16 residues. V shed 4 bases and J shed 6 bases, with 21 bases lying between them. The CDR3 DNA sequence: TGTGCCAGCAGCGCCTCTGGGGTTTCTAAAGTGGATACGCAGTATTTT. It yields the protein CASSASGVSKVDTQYF.

This clonotype was counted ten times or more. This rearrangement joins TRBV29-1 to TRBJ2-1; 8 bases are a match to TRBD1. Germline V gives CDR1 SQVTM, CDR2 ANQGSEA. V was pared by 0 bases and J by 7 bases, with 8 bases of the junction left unmatched. The CDR3 extends over 15 amino acids. The CDR3 sequence is CSVEDPGQELNEQFF. The CDR3 nucleotides are TGCAGCGTTGAAGACCCGGGACAGGAGTTAAATGAGCAGTTCTTC.

About this clonotype itself: The CDR3 carries no conserved terminal phenylalanine or tryptophan, so it likely arises from a read error. Because the CDR3's place on the DNA is in doubt, the DNA is left out and the CDR3 is given as listed by TCRdb. The rearrangement joins TRBV12-3 or TRBV12-4 to TRBJ2-2; whether TRBD2, the table's D call, matches the DNA was not checked. The CDR3 contains 16 residues when both ends are counted. CDR3 residues: CAGSGRVAGYIGELLS.

With respect to this clonotype: The CDR3 does not close with the conserved phenylalanine or tryptophan, likely indicating a read error. The limits of the CDR3 on the DNA are not certain, so only TCRdb's listed CDR3 is given. The chain links TRBV5-4 to TRBJ2-5; TRBD1, as called in the table, went unchecked against the DNA. Ends included, the CDR3 has 14 residues. In germline, CDR1 is SGHNT, CDR2 YYREEE (reference sequence). The CDR3 sequence is CASSQQGPEETRYL.